This T cell receptor (beta chain) was observed in a study of blood T cell repertoires in COVID-19. The overall study: The samples span acute and convalescent COVID-19 from the United States, Italy and Spain. PBMCs, B-cell-depleted T cells, or T cells provided the cDNA or gDNA that made up the material.

This clone was observed a few times. It was during active infection that Seattle patients were enrolled and then longitudinally followed. V was shortened by 3 bases and J by 6 bases, with 15 bases between the two germline ends. The germline gives CDR1 SEHNR, CDR2 FQNEAQ (reference sequence). This CDR3 is 15 amino acids long. Authors' processing steps: Counts of nucleated cells, estimated from reference gene primer amplification, were obtained. Sequencing was performed with immunoSEQ multiplex PCR; in TCRdb, only in-frame clones are kept and a portion is missing. V and J calls and clone size are given by that table; D and trimming were obtained from the DNA. The profile covers approximately 50,000 clones, with about 81% appearing a single time and roughly 30% taken by the ten largest.

The V gene is TRBV7-9, the J gene TRBJ2-1, with D possibly TRBD2 on 5 matching bases. The sequenced sample was peripheral blood. This receptor was taken from a man aged 55 to 70 with COVID-19, enrolled during active disease. The CDR3 protein is CASSFGGIVGNEQFF. DNA for the CDR3: TGTGCCAGCAGCTTCGGAGGCATCGTGGGCAATGAGCAGTTCTTC.